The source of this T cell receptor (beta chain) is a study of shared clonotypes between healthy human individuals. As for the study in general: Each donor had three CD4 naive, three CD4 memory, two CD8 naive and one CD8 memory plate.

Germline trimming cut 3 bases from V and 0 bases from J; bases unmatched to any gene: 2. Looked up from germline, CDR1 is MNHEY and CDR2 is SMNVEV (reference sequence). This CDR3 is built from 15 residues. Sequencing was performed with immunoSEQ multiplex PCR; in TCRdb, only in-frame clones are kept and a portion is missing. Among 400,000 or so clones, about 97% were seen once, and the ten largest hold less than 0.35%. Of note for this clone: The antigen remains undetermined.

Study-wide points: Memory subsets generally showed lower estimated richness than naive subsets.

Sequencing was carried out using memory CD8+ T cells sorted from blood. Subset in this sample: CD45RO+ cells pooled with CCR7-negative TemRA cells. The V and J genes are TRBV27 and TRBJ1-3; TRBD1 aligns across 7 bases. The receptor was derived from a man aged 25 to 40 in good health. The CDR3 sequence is CASSLTGRSGNTIYF. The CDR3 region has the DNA TGTGCCAGCAGTTTGACAGGGCGCTCTGGAAACACCATATATTTT.